This T cell receptor (beta chain) is drawn from a study of cytomegalovirus exposure and HLA in healthy donors. Whole-study findings and limits: The authors considered a cluster of highly shared sequence variants likely to be a sequencing artifact.

This clone has a single count. Antigen specificity is unknown. 60 Vbeta and 13 Jbeta primers were used in PCR. Under the authors' procedure: A later analysis tallied some 80 million unique TCR beta chains, about 12 million of them shared. Repertoires were generated with immunoSEQ multiplex PCR, while TCRdb's copy carries only in-frame clones and drops some. V and J calls and clone size are given by that table; D and trimming were obtained from the DNA. The sample lists about 64,000 clones, 65% to 90% occurring once. Germline V gene data show CDR1 as SGHRS and CDR2 as YFSETQ. The CDR3 runs to 14 residues. V was pared by 2 bases and J by 0 bases, with 6 bases between.

The sequenced material came from PBMCs. The sequence was obtained from a female donor in good health and CMV-seronegative. The chain recombines TRBV5-1 with TRBJ2-4, with D perhaps matching TRBD1 (6 bases). The CDR3 sequence is CASSLQGAKNIQYF. CDR3 bases: TGCGCCAGCAGCTTACAGGGAGCCAAAAACATTCAGTACTTC.